The T cell receptor beta chain under discussion was sequenced for a study of cytotoxic CD8 clonotypes in ibrutinib-treated CLL. The wider study: Investigators collected response samples after a median roughly 13 months of treatment, range 6 to 36. The study, taken as a whole, reports: Public clonotypes (which were uncommon) either contracted or remained stable on treatment.

Sequenced by immunoSEQ multiplex PCR; TCRdb stores in-frame clones only, minus some. Of 150,000 or so clones in the sample, approximately 80% are singletons; the top ten hold roughly 13%. About this clone: Its antigen is unknown.

This TCR came from a human donor with chronic lymphocytic leukemia. Sequencing was performed on PBMCs, taken after 12 months of ibrutinib treatment.

The CDR3 DNA follows: TGTGCCAGCAGCCAAGAACCTTCGGGATCTACCGAGCAGTACTTC. It yields the protein CASSQEPSGSTEQYF. This chain uses TRBV4-2 with TRBJ2-7; D is possibly TRBD2 (5 bases). V lost 0 bases to trimming and J lost 6 bases, with 15 bases between them. Germline loops: CDR1 LGHNA, CDR2 YNFKEQ. CDR3 size: 15 residues.